This paragraph reports one T cell receptor beta chain. What antigen it recognizes has not been identified. No clone much larger than this one lies a single base away; base qualities are absent. The data stem from a study of early T cells in non-severe SARS-CoV-2 infection (dated by TCRdb to the early 2020s). Regarding the research as a whole: Because TCR sequencing was done on bulk RNA from unsorted whole blood, the alpha and beta chains could not be paired. Beyond this particular receptor, the publication reports: VDJdb matching was skewed toward anti-spike CD8 responses and likely underestimated virus-specific expansions by missing private and CD4 specificities.

CDR1 and CDR2 (SGDLS, YYNGEE) derive from the germline V gene. CDR3 length: 18 amino acids, cysteine to phenylalanine. Only the CDR3 DNA is retained, 54 bases long and in frame from the first base. V is shortened by 0 bases, J by 0 bases, and the region joining them spans 16 bases. Set within a cohort of healthcare workers in London, UK, this nested case-control study involved weekly PCR testing of nasopharyngeal swabs along with blood sampling. Between 23 and 31 March 2020, the week of the UK lockdown, healthcare workers were enrolled and then followed up weekly for as long as 16 weeks. Libraries were constructed by 5' RACE. Sequenced on a NextSeq 500. In the TCR library protocol, unique molecular identifiers were attached to individual cDNA molecules to correct for PCR bias and sequencing error. Both TCR alpha and beta chains were sequenced, and tight co-correlation was observed between alpha and beta sequence abundances in each sample. Per the source publication's procedure: Decombinator V4 was used to annotate TCR sequences for V gene, J gene and CDR3. TCRs were defined as expanded if a significant change between any two time points was detected under a Poisson model with p below 0.0001. TCR abundances were normalised to the total number of TCRs sequenced in each sample and reported as counts per million. MAIT TCRs were defined by TRAV1-2 paired with TRAJ12, TRAJ20 or TRAJ33, and iNKT TCRs by TRAV10 paired with TRAJ18. VDJdb, accessed 1 November 2021, was searched for CMV, EBV and SARS-CoV-2 annotated TCRs, with TCRs annotated for multiple antigens excluded. The public reads were reanalyzed by TCRdb: fastp trimming at Q25, MiXCR alignment, in-frame beta chains only. For every CDR3 protein sequence, its rows merge into one entry that carries the most common genes and DNA. The V and J calls, along with clone size, are taken from TCRdb and not from the paper's own processing. The sample includes about 50,000 distinct CDR3 sequences, with less than 10% observed a single time. The top ten clones comprise 4% to 5.5% of the sample.

The TCR originated in an adult who was a healthcare worker with PCR-confirmed SARS-CoV-2 infection or an uninfected control (not recorded which). The sample in question was whole blood, obtained at baseline. The sequence joins TRBV9 to TRBJ2-1; tentative D gene TRBD2, with 5 bases matching. CDR3 protein: CASSVAPSSYSSYNEQFF. At the DNA level, the sequence is TGTGCCAGCAGCGTAGCTCCTAGCAGTTATAGCTCCTACAATGAGCAGTTCTTC.